One sample yielded the 28 T cell receptor beta chains listed below, sequenced in a study of T cell changes during pregnancy in multiple sclerosis. The repertoire was sequenced with immunoSEQ multiplex PCR; TCRdb's copy has only in-frame clones and lacks some. The top ten hold roughly 2.1% of the sample, which has tens of thousands of clones, around nine tenths seen once. Specimen: peripheral blood, collected in the first trimester of pregnancy. The receptors derive from a female donor in good health, enrolled as a control in a pregnancy study.

This rearrangement joins TRBV2 to TRBJ2-3; 7 bases map to TRBD1. Germline trimming cut 10 bases from V and 7 bases from J; bases unmatched to any gene: 11. This CDR3 is 13 amino acids long. Germline CDR1 and CDR2: SNHLY and FYNNEI. CDR3 nucleotides: TGTGCCACCGATGGGACAGATAAGAATACGCAGTATTTT. Amino acids: CATDGTDKNTQYF.

This clone has a single count. CDR3 bases: TGCAGTGCCCCACTCAACGGGGAGCTGTTTTTT. Its protein is CSAPLNGELFF. The genes are TRBV20-1 and TRBJ2-2; D call uncertain. This CDR3 has 11 residues. Per the germline V gene, CDR1 is DFQATT and CDR2 is SNEGSKA (reference sequence). V lost 6 bases, J lost 7 bases, and 9 bases lay in between.

The chain is built from TRBV5-8 and TRBJ1-6, with D possibly TRBD1 on 6 matching bases. In germline, CDR1 is SGHTS, CDR2 YDEGEE. The germline V and J ends were trimmed by 6 bases and 4 bases, with 20 bases remaining between them. The CDR3 is 17 amino acids. CDR3 protein: CASTVPGGNWYNSPLHF. The CDR3 DNA sequence: TGTGCCAGCACCGTCCCGGGGGGCAATTGGTATAATTCACCCCTCCACTTT.

This chain connects TRBV10-3 to TRBJ1-1; D might be TRBD1 (6 bases). The CDR3 is 13 amino acids. CDR1 and CDR2 (germline): ENHRY, SYGVKD. The V gene lost 6 bases and the J gene lost 3 bases, with 11 bases spanning the gap. DNA of the CDR3: TGTGCCATCAGGTCAAGACAGGACACTGAAGCTTTCTTT. It codes for CAIRSRQDTEAFF.

The chain is built from TRBV7-2 and TRBJ1-1; TRBD1 aligns across 8 bases. Germline V gene data show CDR1 as SGHTA and CDR2 as FQGNSA. Trimming at V came to 7 bases and at J to 4 bases, leaving 5 bases not matched to a gene. The CDR3 is made up of 13 amino acids. The CDR3 loop is CASKTGTGTEAFF. The DNA for the CDR3 is TGTGCCAGCAAAACCGGGACAGGCACTGAAGCTTTCTTT.

This chain uses TRBV6-4 with TRBJ2-3; no clear D gene. Trimming stripped 0 bases from V and 4 bases from J, with 11 bases between. CDR1 is MRHNA and CDR2 is SNTAGT in the germline V gene. This CDR3 region has 15 residues. The CDR3 bases are TGTGCCAGCAGTGACTCGACACAGAACGCAGATACGCAGTATTTT. It specifies CASSDSTQNADTQYF.

The gene calls are TRBV28 and TRBJ2-5; 9 bases map to TRBD1. After removal of 6 bases from V and 4 bases from J, the junction contained 6 bases not matched to a gene. The length of the CDR3 is 14 residues. Germline CDR1 MDHEN, CDR2 SYDVKM. CDR3 DNA sequence: TGTGCCAGCAGACAGGGGGCAAAGTCAGAGACCCAGTACTTC. It yields the protein CASRQGAKSETQYF.

This rearrangement joins TRBV5-1 to TRBJ2-3; a possible D gene is TRBD2 (5 bases). The CDR3 spans 16 residues. Germline loops: CDR1 SGHRS, CDR2 YFSETQ. V was cut by 1 base and J by 2 bases, with 14 bases left in between. CDR3 DNA: TGCGCCAGCAGCTTGCAAGGAGCGGACTTCACAGATACGCAGTATTTT. It codes for CASSLQGADFTDTQYF.

The J gene is TRBJ2-7, the V gene TRBV7-9; possible D gene TRBD1, 5 bases. The CDR3 covers 12 residues. The germline V gene encodes CDR1 SEHNR and CDR2 FQNEAQ (reference sequence). Trimming left V 5 bases short and J 1 base short, with 6 bases between. CDR3 residues: CASSQGSYEQYF. The CDR3 coding sequence is TGTGCCAGCAGCCAGGGATCCTACGAGCAGTACTTC.

The chain combines TRBV9 with TRBJ2-2; weak D call: TRBD2 (6 bases). Germline V CDR1 and CDR2: SGDLS, YYNGEE. The CDR3 runs 14 residues. V lost 0 bases, J lost 4 bases, and 7 bases lay in between. CDR3 residues: CASSVAGSTGELFF. The CDR3 DNA reads TGTGCCAGCAGCGTAGCCGGGAGCACCGGGGAGCTGTTTTTT.

The V gene is TRBV5-1, the J gene TRBJ2-5; 11 bases are a match to TRBD1. Germline V gives CDR1 SGHRS, CDR2 YFSETQ. CDR3 length: 17 amino acids. V shed 5 bases, J shed 5 bases, and the junction held 14 bases outside the gene matches. The CDR3 protein is CASSRPGQGGSGETQYF. The CDR3 nucleotides read TGCGCCAGCAGTAGACCGGGACAGGGGGGGAGCGGGGAGACCCAGTACTTC.

The chain combines TRBV29-1 with TRBJ2-7; 11 bases map to TRBD2. The CDR3 is 17 residues long. Trimming at V came to 1 base and at J to 3 bases, leaving 11 bases not matched to a gene. Per the germline V gene, CDR1 is SQVTM and CDR2 is ANQGSEA. The CDR3 nucleotides read TGCAGCGTTGAAGTTCGAGGCGAGACTAGCGGGATCTACGAGCAGTACTTC. Its translation is CSVEVRGETSGIYEQYF.

The rearrangement uses TRBV2 and TRBJ2-2; possibly TRBD2 for D (6 bases). This CDR3 contains 13 residues. V was clipped by 3 bases and J by 5 bases, with 7 bases between them. In germline, CDR1 is SNHLY, CDR2 FYNNEI. The CDR3 sequence is CASSDGGTGELFF. As DNA, the CDR3 is TGTGCCAGCAGTGACGGGGGAACCGGGGAGCTGTTTTTT.

The rearrangement uses TRBV28 and TRBJ1-5; 9 bases match TRBD1. The CDR3 totals 14 residues. V dropped 6 bases and J dropped 5; count of bases not matched to a gene: 5. Germline V gene lookup returns CDR1 MDHEN and CDR2 SYDVKM. In DNA form, the CDR3 reads TGTGCCAGCAGCCTTACAGGGGGCTATCAGCCCCAGCATTTT. This encodes CASSLTGGYQPQHF.

This clone came up once. The chain joins TRBV6-1 to TRBJ2-1; TRBD2 might be the D (5 bases). V was clipped by 5 bases and J by 2 bases, with 13 bases between them. CDR1 MNHNS and CDR2 SASEGT come from the germline V gene. This CDR3 spans 15 amino acids. The CDR3, as DNA: TGTGCCAGCAGTCAGCGGCAGGTGGCCTACAATGAGCAGTTCTTC. This codes for CASSQRQVAYNEQFF.

This chain links TRBV28 with TRBJ2-3; weak D call: TRBD1 (6 bases). The CDR3 loop spans 15 amino acids. The germline CDR1 and CDR2 sequences are MDHEN and SYDVKM. V lost 2 bases and J lost 6, with 15 bases in between. CDR3 sequence: CASSLEGQGPDTQYF. The CDR3 nucleotides read TGTGCCAGCAGTTTAGAAGGTCAGGGGCCGGATACGCAGTATTTT.

The chain couples TRBV21-1 to TRBJ1-3. TRBV21-1 is designated a pseudogene. The length of the CDR3 is 15 residues. The CDR3: CASSKGWTTRNTIYF. The CDR3 DNA reads TGTGCCAGCAGCAAAGGGTGGACGACTAGAAACACCATATATTTT.

This chain links TRBV11-2 with TRBJ2-4, with D possibly being TRBD2 (5 bases). The germline CDR1 and CDR2 sequences are SGHAT and FQNNGV. This CDR3 has 14 residues. Between the trimmed V and J ends, which lost 5 bases and 3 bases, there was a span of 11 bases. For the CDR3, the DNA is TGTGCCAGCAGCCACGACCGGGGCAAAAACATTCAGTACTTC. Translated, it gives CASSHDRGKNIQYF.

This chain uses TRBV27 with TRBJ2-3, with 8 bases lining up with TRBD1. V was clipped by 7 bases and J by 3 bases; unmatched bases: 9. The CDR3 is made up of 15 amino acids. In germline, CDR1 is MNHEY, CDR2 SMNVEV (reference sequence). The CDR3 loop is CASTRQGRRTDTQYF. In DNA form, the CDR3 reads TGTGCCAGCACTAGACAGGGGCGGCGAACAGATACGCAGTATTTT.

The CDR3 here is CATSSHQGSYEQYF. The CDR3 DNA reads as TGTGCCACCAGCAGCCACCAGGGATCCTACGAGCAGTACTTC. This rearrangement joins TRBV15 to TRBJ2-7, with D perhaps matching TRBD1 (5 bases). V was pared by 3 bases and J by 1 base, with 10 bases between. This CDR3 contains 14 residues. Germline CDR1 reads LNHNV; CDR2 reads YYDKDF (reference sequence).

As regards this clone: An end of the junction does not agree with germline; a read error may underlie this. V and J are TRBV7-7 and TRBJ2-5; 13 bases are shared with TRBD2. CDR1 is SSHAT, CDR2 FNYEAQ, per germline (reference sequence). The CDR3 is 16 residues long. The CDR3, as DNA: TGTGCTAGCAGCCAAGGACTAGCGGGAGAAAGGGAGACCCAGTACTTC. It yields the protein CASSQGLAGERETQYF.

V is TRBV4-1 and J is TRBJ1-3; D unclear. Trimming took 1 base from V and 0 from J, leaving 7 bases between them. Germline CDR1 MGHRA, CDR2 YSYEKL. This CDR3 region has 15 residues. The CDR3 spells CASSQGYSSGNTIYF. The CDR3 DNA reads as TGCGCCAGCAGCCAAGGGTACAGCTCTGGAAACACCATATATTTT.

A word on this clone: Germline is not matched at one junction end, which may reflect a read error. This chain uses TRBV5-6 with TRBJ2-5; D possibly matches TRBD1 or TRBD2 (5 bases each). Germline CDR1 and CDR2: SGHDT and YYEEEE. CDR3 length: 15 amino acids. This chain's CDR3 is CASSLGTGIGETQYF. Written as DNA, the CDR3 is TGTGCCAGCAGTTTGGGGACGGGGATCGGAGAGACCCAGTACTTC. Using reference TRBV5-6 and TRBJ2-5 for the parts outside the CDR3, the full variable domain is DAGVTQSPTHLIKTRGQQVTLRCSPKSGHDTVSWYQQALGQGPQFIFQYYEEEERQRGNFPDRFSGHQFPNYSSELNVNALLLGDSALYLCASSLGTGIGETQYFGPGTRLLVL.

The gene calls are TRBV28 and TRBJ2-7, with D perhaps matching TRBD2 (6 bases). V dropped 3 bases and J dropped 4 bases, with 16 bases sitting between them. Per the germline V gene, CDR1 is MDHEN and CDR2 is SYDVKM. This CDR3 region has 15 residues. The CDR3 DNA reads as TGTGCCAGCAGTTTGCCCCCCGGGACTCTATACGAGCAGTACTTC. This codes for CASSLPPGTLYEQYF. The whole variable domain, filled in from reference TRBV28 and TRBJ2-7, reads DVKVTQSSRYLVKRTGEKVFLECVQDMDHENMFWYRQDPGLGLRLIYFSYDVKMKEKGDIPEGYSVSREKKERFSLILESASTNQTSMYLCASSLPPGTLYEQYFGPGTRLTVT.

The rearrangement links TRBV5-1 to TRBJ1-2, with 7 positions matching TRBD1. Unmatched junction bases numbered 9, after V lost 0 bases and J lost 7 bases. CDR1 and CDR2 (germline): SGHRS, YFSETQ. The CDR3 contains 15 residues. The CDR3 loop reads CASSLEAGGPPGYTF. The CDR3 DNA is TGCGCCAGCAGCTTGGAGGCAGGGGGGCCACCTGGCTACACCTTC. The full variable domain, completed using reference TRBV5-1 and TRBJ1-2, is KAGVTQTPRYLIKTRGQQVTLSCSPISGHRSVSWYQQTPGQGLQFLFEYFSETQRNKGNFPGRFSGRQFSNSRSEMNVSTLELGDSALYLCASSLEAGGPPGYTFGSGTRLTVV.

V and J are TRBV13 and TRBJ2-5; 7 nucleotides match TRBD2. V lost 5 bases, J lost 3 bases, and 3 bases stayed unmatched. This CDR3 is built from 13 residues. Germline loops: CDR1 PRHDT, CDR2 FYEKMQ (reference sequence). The CDR3 here is CASSASGEETQYF. Here the CDR3 DNA reads TGTGCCAGCAGCGCCAGCGGGGAAGAGACCCAGTACTTC. Combining the CDR3 with reference TRBV13 and TRBJ2-5 gives the whole variable domain AAGVIQSPRHLIKEKRETATLKCYPIPRHDTVYWYQQGPGQDPQFLISFYEKMQSDKGSIPDRFSAQQFSDYHSELNMSSLELGDSALYFCASSASGEETQYFGPGTRLLVL.

The CDR3 spells CASSHGQGASSGANVLTF. CDR3 DNA sequence: TGCGCCAGCAGCCATGGACAGGGGGCCTCTTCTGGGGCCAACGTCCTGACTTTC. J is TRBJ2-6 and V is TRBV4-1; 11 bases fit TRBD1. CDR1 and CDR2 from the germline V gene are MGHRA and YSYEKL. This CDR3 is 18 amino acids long. Trimming at V came to 3 bases and at J to 1 base, leaving 5 bases not matched to a gene.

The CDR3 DNA reads as TGTGCCAGCAGTTTGAGGGTAGCCTACGAGCAGTACTTC. Its protein is CASSLRVAYEQYF. This chain joins TRBV28 and TRBJ2-7, with a tentative D call TRBD2 (5 bases). Looked up from germline, CDR1 is MDHEN and CDR2 is SYDVKM. The CDR3 covers 13 residues. The germline V and J ends were trimmed by 3 bases and 2 bases, with 8 bases remaining between them.